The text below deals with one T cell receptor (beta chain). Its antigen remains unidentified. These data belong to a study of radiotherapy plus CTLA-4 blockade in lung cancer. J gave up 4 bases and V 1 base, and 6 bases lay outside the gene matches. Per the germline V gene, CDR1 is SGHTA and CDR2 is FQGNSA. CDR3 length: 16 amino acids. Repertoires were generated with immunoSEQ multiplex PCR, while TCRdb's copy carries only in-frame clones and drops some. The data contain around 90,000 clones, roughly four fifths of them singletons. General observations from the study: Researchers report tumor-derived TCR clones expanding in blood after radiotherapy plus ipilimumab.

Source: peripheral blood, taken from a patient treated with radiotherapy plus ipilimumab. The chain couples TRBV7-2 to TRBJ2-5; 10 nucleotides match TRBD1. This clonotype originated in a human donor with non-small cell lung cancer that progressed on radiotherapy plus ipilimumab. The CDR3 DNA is TGTGCCAGCAGCTTAGTGATAGGGACAGGGGTAGAGACCCAGTACTTC. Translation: CASSLVIGTGVETQYF.